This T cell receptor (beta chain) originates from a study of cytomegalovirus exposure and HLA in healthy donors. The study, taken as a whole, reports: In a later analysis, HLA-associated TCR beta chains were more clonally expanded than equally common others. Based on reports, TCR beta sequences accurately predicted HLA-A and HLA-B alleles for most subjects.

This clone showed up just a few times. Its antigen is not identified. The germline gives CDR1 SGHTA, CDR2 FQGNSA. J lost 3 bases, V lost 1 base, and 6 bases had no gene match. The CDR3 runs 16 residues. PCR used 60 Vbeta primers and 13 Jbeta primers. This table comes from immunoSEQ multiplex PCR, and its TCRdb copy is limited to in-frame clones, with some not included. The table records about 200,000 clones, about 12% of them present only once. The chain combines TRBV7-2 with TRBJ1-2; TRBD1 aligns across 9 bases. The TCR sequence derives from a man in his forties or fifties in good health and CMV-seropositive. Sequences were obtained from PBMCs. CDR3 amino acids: CASSLVLRTGDYGYTF. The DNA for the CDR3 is TGTGCCAGCAGCTTAGTCTTGAGGACAGGGGACTATGGCTACACCTTC.